This record looks at one TCR beta chain sequence and its context. The data originate from a study of tumor-infiltrating lymphocytes in primary liver carcinoma. Background on the study: Surgical resection treated primary liver carcinoma in the patients. Stage T1-T3 N0M0 and a size of roughly 4.2 to 10 cm characterized the tumors.

The source of the blood RNA was unsorted whole blood, and germline DNA was extracted as well. Starting material of 400 to 600 ng total RNA yielded TCR beta cDNA via a constant-region primer. What produced the TCR beta libraries was three nested multiplex PCR rounds using slightly modified ARM-PCR. The first two PCR rounds, nine to ten cycles each, used TRBV1-TRBV30 forward primers and a C-beta reverse primer. From the multiplex PCR reads, TCRdb called clonotypes with MiXCR, one entry per CDR3 protein. The table lists fewer than 400,000 distinct CDR3 sequences, 50% to 60% of them singletons. The germline CDR1 and CDR2 sequences are MDHEN and SYDVKM. The trim removed 4 bases at V and 2 bases at J, leaving 5 bases unmatched. This CDR3 has 16 amino acids.

The clonotype originates from a woman aged 25 to 39 with primary liver carcinoma and hepatitis B virus infection. This chain uses TRBV28 with TRBJ2-1; 10 bases map to TRBD2. Sequenced sample: peripheral blood. CDR3 sequence reads: CASSSLAGEAYNEQFF. The CDR3 DNA is TGTGCCAGCAGTTCTCTAGCGGGAGAGGCCTACAATGAGCAGTTCTTC.